One TCR beta chain is described in this entry. This specimen comes from a study of blood T cell repertoires in COVID-19. Study in general: The analysed material was cDNA or gDNA that came from T cells, B-cell-depleted T cells, or PBMCs.

As originally analysed: Estimation of nucleated cell counts relied on the amplification of reference gene primers. This table comes from immunoSEQ multiplex PCR, and its TCRdb copy is limited to in-frame clones, with some not included. V and J calls plus clone size are reproduced from that table; the DNA served to infer D and trimming. Among some 120,000 clones listed, about nine tenths were seen once. V was clipped by 1 base and J by 10 bases, with 17 bases between them. Germline V gene lookup returns CDR1 MGHRA and CDR2 YSYEKL. This CDR3 is built from 16 residues. This TCR derives from a man aged 60-69 years with COVID-19, enrolled during active disease. V gene TRBV4-1 combines with J gene TRBJ1-6, with D perhaps TRBD1 (5 bases). The sequencing sample was made of peripheral blood. The CDR3 DNA follows: TGCGCCAGCAGCCAAGCCCTGGGAGGGGTCGGGTCACCCCTCCACTTT. Translated: CASSQALGGVGSPLHF.